A selection of T cell receptor beta chains follows, all from one sample in a study of blood T cells in healthy people across ages. TCRdb used MiXCR to reprocess the 5' RACE reads, holding one entry per CDR3 protein. The sample gives more than 900,000 distinct CDR3 sequences, about 28% of which show up once; about 10% is in the top ten. The sample also formed part of further work on T cells of mothers and their children.

Input material: blood. Source of these receptors: a woman in her forties in good health. Both conserved end residues are part of each CDR3. A D gene is named only where the DNA matches it firmly. Only part of the rows carry a size: once, few, many, or a class if the clone is expanded.

TRBV5-1	TRBJ2-7	.	.	CASSLNGFAYEQYF	TGCGCCAGCAGCTTGAATGGGTTTGCCTACGAGCAGTACTTC
TRBV5-1	TRBJ2-1	many	TRBD2	CASSPLPGTSGLGEQFF	TGCGCCAGCAGCCCCCTACCAGGGACTAGCGGGTTGGGTGAGCAGTTCTTC
TRBV20-1	TRBJ2-7	many	.	CSNLQGPYEQYF	TGCAGCAACCTACAGGGACCCTACGAGCAGTACTTC
TRBV27	TRBJ2-1	few	TRBD2	CASSSRASLGSSGGEQFF	TGTGCCAGCAGTTCCCGGGCTAGCTTGGGGTCTTCGGGAGGTGAGCAGTTCTTC
TRBV7-2	TRBJ2-7	few	TRBD2	CASSFSDRRGGYEQYF	TGTGCCAGCAGCTTCAGCGATCGGCGGGGGGGCTACGAGCAGTACTTC
TRBV11-2	TRBJ2-5	many	TRBD2	CASSLGAGGLQETQYF	TGTGCCAGCAGCTTAGGAGCGGGGGGTCTCCAAGAGACCCAGTACTTC
TRBV20-1	TRBJ2-3	few	.	CSAQSRAVGSNTQYF	TGCAGTGCTCAGAGCCGAGCGGTGGGGTCGAATACGCAGTATTTT
TRBV2	TRBJ2-3	once	TRBD1	CASSLRDRTPDTQYF	TGTGCCAGCAGCCTCCGGGACAGGACCCCAGATACGCAGTATTTT
TRBV5-6	TRBJ2-5	.	TRBD2	CASSHSPTSEGTQYF	TGTGCCAGCAGCCACTCACCGACTAGCGAAGGGACCCAGTACTTC
TRBV7-8	TRBJ1-5	few	.	CASSLAAGTVFQPQHF	TGTGCCAGCAGCTTAGCGGCCGGGACCGTTTTTCAGCCCCAGCATTTT
TRBV28	TRBJ2-5	.	.	CASLGETQYF	TGTGCCAGCCTGGGGGAGACCCAGTACTTC
TRBV5-1	TRBJ2-2	.	TRBD2	CASSWTSGGADTGELFF	TGCGCCAGCAGCTGGACTAGCGGGGGGGCCGACACCGGGGAGCTGTTTTTT
TRBV5-1	TRBJ2-5	many	.	CASRADQETQYF	TGCGCCAGCAGGGCCGACCAAGAGACCCAGTACTTC
TRBV7-2	TRBJ2-7	few	TRBD2	CASRGSGVYEQYF	TGTGCCAGCAGGGGCAGCGGGGTTTACGAGCAGTACTTC
TRBV20-1	TRBJ2-4	many	TRBD2	CSARVGGLAKNIQYF	TGCAGTGCTAGAGTGGGGGGGTTAGCCAAAAACATTCAGTACTTC
TRBV14	TRBJ2-2	.	.	CASSQARTRGGELFF	TGTGCCAGCAGCCAAGCACGGACGCGGGGCGGGGAGCTGTTTTTT
TRBV28	TRBJ2-3	.	TRBD1	CASSLSGTGRTDTQYF	TGTGCCAGCAGTTTATCCGGGACAGGCCGCACAGATACGCAGTATTTT
TRBV7-3	TRBJ2-1	.	TRBD2	CATSSGVKNEQFF	TGTGCCACATCTAGCGGGGTTAAAAATGAGCAGTTCTTC
TRBV5-1	TRBJ1-1	few	.	CASSGGVGSNTEAFF	TGCGCCAGCAGCGGGGGGGTCGGATCGAACACTGAAGCTTTCTTT
TRBV5-5	TRBJ1-1	few	.	CASSTRTANTEAFF	TGTGCCAGCAGCACCCGGACAGCGAACACTGAAGCTTTCTTT
TRBV20-1	TRBJ2-7	many	TRBD2	CSTLVLGPSGGQYF	TGCAGTACGCTGGTGTTGGGCCCCTCGGGGGGGCAGTACTTC
TRBV7-9	TRBJ2-7	.	.	CASSPDGYKQYF	TGTGCCAGCAGCCCGGACGGCTACAAGCAGTACTTC
TRBV7-2	TRBJ2-7	few	TRBD2	CASWTGLAGRGEQYF	TGTGCCAGCTGGACCGGGCTAGCGGGGAGGGGAGAGCAGTACTTC
TRBV20-1	TRBJ1-1	.	TRBD1	CSARGPGGNTEAFF	TGCAGTGCTAGAGGTCCAGGGGGCAACACTGAAGCTTTCTTT
TRBV9	TRBJ2-1	.	.	CVSSVVGLSYNEQFF	TGTGTCAGCAGCGTAGTGGGACTTTCCTACAATGAGCAGTTCTTC
TRBV5-5	TRBJ2-7	few	.	CASSLAEGKPYEQYF	TGTGCCAGCAGCTTGGCTGAGGGAAAGCCCTACGAGCAGTACTTC
TRBV9	TRBJ2-3	many	.	CASSVDQLTPTDTQYF	TGTGCCAGCAGCGTAGATCAGTTGACTCCCACAGATACGCAGTATTTT
TRBV6-2/TRBV6-3	TRBJ1-6	.	.	CAGRGIYRAGDSPLHF	TGTGCCGGCAGGGGAATTTACCGGGCCGGGGATTCACCCCTCCACTTT
TRBV28	TRBJ1-4	.	TRBD1	CASRPGQSGEKLFF	TGTGCCAGCAGGCCGGGACAGTCCGGTGAAAAACTGTTTTTT
TRBV15	TRBJ2-1	.	.	CATSRDVGGPYVSYNEQFF	TGTGCCACCAGCAGAGATGTGGGGGGGCCGTATGTTTCCTACAATGAGCAGTTCTTC
TRBV7-2	TRBJ2-7	once	TRBD1	CASSFGQGVPYEQYF	TGTGCCAGCAGCTTCGGACAGGGGGTTCCCTACGAGCAGTACTTC
TRBV20-1	TRBJ2-7	few	TRBD1	CSARGYTGAYEQYF	TGCAGTGCTAGAGGATATACAGGGGCCTACGAGCAGTACTTC
TRBV6-2/TRBV6-3	TRBJ2-3	many	.	CASSRQVKTTDTQYF	TGTGCCAGCAGTAGACAGGTGAAGACCACAGATACGCAGTATTTT
TRBV21-1	TRBJ1-5	.	.	CASVTGLNQPQHF	TGTGCCAGCGTAACAGGTCTAAATCAGCCCCAGCATTTT
TRBV2	TRBJ1-1	.	TRBD1	CASSPRGQTGGTEAFF	TGTGCCAGCAGTCCGAGGGGGCAGACAGGGGGCACTGAAGCTTTCTTT
TRBV29-1	TRBJ2-7	many	.	CSVGRQGGVEQYF	TGCAGCGTGGGGCGACAGGGCGGGGTGGAGCAGTACTTC
TRBV6-1	TRBJ2-7	many	.	CASSRGALSYEQYF	TGTGCCAGCAGTCGCGGGGCGCTCTCCTACGAGCAGTACTTC
TRBV15	TRBJ1-1	.	.	CATSRGAGSTEAFF	TGTGCCACCAGCAGAGGTGCAGGGAGCACTGAAGCTTTCTTT
TRBV30	TRBJ1-2	.	.	CAWSGGDNYGYTF	TGTGCCTGGAGTGGTGGTGACAACTATGGCTACACCTTC
TRBV4-2	TRBJ2-2	.	.	CASSRLGGNTGELFF	TGTGCCAGCAGCCGGCTCGGGGGGAACACCGGGGAGCTGTTTTTT
TRBV5-1	TRBJ2-7	many	TRBD2	CASSSRTSGGNEQYF	TGCGCCAGCAGCTCCCGGACTAGCGGGGGGAACGAGCAGTACTTC
TRBV25-1	TRBJ2-1	few	TRBD1	CASSEFPGQGADNEQFF	TGTGCCAGCAGTGAGTTCCCCGGGCAGGGGGCGGACAATGAGCAGTTCTTC
TRBV12-3/TRBV12-4	TRBJ2-5	many	TRBD1	CASSHGDRGEETQYF	TGTGCCAGCAGCCACGGGGACAGGGGGGAGGAGACCCAGTACTTC
TRBV28	TRBJ2-3	.	TRBD1	CASSSTGTGRRDTQYF	TGTGCCAGCAGTTCAACCGGGACAGGGAGGAGGGATACGCAGTATTTT
TRBV28	TRBJ1-6	.	.	CASSFPGMNNSPLHF	TGTGCCAGCAGTTTCCCCGGGATGAATAATTCACCCCTCCACTTT
TRBV27	TRBJ2-3	.	TRBD1	CASRDRGLNTQYF	TGTGCCAGCAGAGACAGGGGGCTGAATACGCAGTATTTT
TRBV29-1	TRBJ1-5	.	.	CSVQKRGVRNQPQHF	TGCAGCGTCCAAAAGAGGGGGGTTCGCAATCAGCCCCAGCATTTT
TRBV4-1	TRBJ1-2	many	.	CASSQQDNYGYTF	TGCGCCAGCAGCCAACAGGACAACTATGGCTACACCTTC
TRBV7-3	TRBJ2-5	.	TRBD1	CASSPGTGVQETQYF	TGTGCCAGCAGCCCAGGGACAGGGGTCCAAGAGACCCAGTACTTC
TRBV6-1	TRBJ2-5	few	TRBD1	CASSEATGHLGTQYF	TGTGCCAGCAGTGAAGCGACAGGGCATCTTGGGACCCAGTACTTC
TRBV10-3	TRBJ2-5	.	TRBD2	CAISVRGDTQYF	TGTGCCATCAGTGTTCGGGGGGACACCCAGTACTTC
TRBV7-2	TRBJ2-3	.	.	CATTAQRGTDTQYF	TGTGCCACCACAGCTCAGCGCGGCACAGATACGCAGTATTTT
TRBV13	TRBJ2-5	few	.	CASNLRGEGQETQYF	TGTGCCAGCAATTTGAGGGGCGAAGGGCAAGAGACCCAGTACTTC
TRBV4-2	TRBJ2-7	.	.	CASSQEVEESSYEQYF	TGTGCCAGCAGCCAAGAAGTGGAGGAGAGCTCCTACGAGCAGTACTTC
TRBV7-8	TRBJ1-4	once	.	CASSPLGLATNEKLFF	TGTGCCAGCAGCCCCCTAGGCCTTGCAACTAATGAAAAACTGTTTTTT
TRBV5-1	TRBJ2-2	many	.	CASSLASRANTGELFF	TGCGCCAGCAGCTTGGCCAGCCGGGCGAACACCGGGGAGCTGTTTTTT
TRBV7-8	TRBJ2-5	.	.	CASSLDLAGHASEQYF	TGTGCCAGCAGCTTAGATCTGGCGGGTCACGCCTCGGAGCAGTACTTC
TRBV12-3/TRBV12-4	TRBJ1-6	.	.	CASSLGASSLHF	TGTGCCAGCAGTTTAGGGGCCTCATCCCTCCACTTT